A selection of T cell receptor beta chains follows, all from one sample in a study of control samples from healthy donors and cancer patients. Using immunoSEQ multiplex PCR, the repertoire was profiled, and TCRdb retains in-frame clones only, with some absent. The sample carries approximately 140,000 clones, less than 90% recorded once. Source material: blood. The receptors derive from a woman aged 30 to 39 in good health. Both conserved end residues are part of each CDR3. A clone size is listed for some rows: how often the clone was seen (once, few, many), or a class if it is expanded.

V gene	clone size	CDR3 protein
TRBV19	-	CASSSAQRSGELFF
TRBV7-9	-	CASSPSGQGGEAFF
TRBV11-2	-	CASSLDPTGAYEQYF
TRBV5-6	-	CASSLGRPQRSRGYTF
TRBV5-5	-	CASSPGRAEEKLFF
TRBV14	once	CASSQGLMPGNEKLFF
TRBV5-5	-	CASSLIQGGYEKLFF
TRBV2	once	CASGRGRTYGYTF
TRBV19	-	CASSLWTAQETQYF
TRBV3-1/TRBV3-2	-	CASSQERLAGVTGELFF
TRBV6-5	few	CASIRGTYNSPLHF
TRBV6-2/TRBV6-3	many	CASSGTENTEAFF
TRBV5-7	few	CASTPLAGQGRTNTGELFF
TRBV10-1	once	CASSARGQPQHF
TRBV28	-	CASRRSGQGAREQYF
TRBV24-1	-	CATSFLAGGSLHEQYF
TRBV20-1	once	CSASLPKAYEQYF
TRBV11-3	-	CASSPRGSLETFF
TRBV30	-	CAWSVLGEAFF
TRBV5-6	-	CASSLGQINQPQHF
TRBV30	-	CAWTGGWEREQYF
TRBV7-2	-	CASRPGGIHEQYF
TRBV5-1	once	CASSFGTGNSPLHF
TRBV6-5	-	CASSLAGDQPQHF
TRBV12-3/TRBV12-4	-	CASSPQGYGYTF
TRBV6-5	-	CASTRAGVIADTQYF
TRBV3-1/TRBV3-2	-	CASSQDPGPHNEQFF
TRBV5-1	-	CASSLVRQGIDNSPLHF
TRBV29-1	-	CSVRRTGESGYTF
TRBV5-6	-	CASSLVNREVSPLHF
TRBV15	-	CATSIGLADTYEQYF
TRBV5-4	-	CASSFPPSRDRDKGYTF
TRBV7-2	-	CASSWGGSYNEQFF
TRBV20-1	-	CSASPPGGDTEAFF
TRBV2	-	CASSPDGPQETQYF
TRBV27	-	CASSPTGYGYTF
TRBV30	-	CAWRDSYSNQPQHF
TRBV3-1/TRBV3-2	-	CASSQGQATNTEAFF
TRBV6-5	-	CASSYSGTGSEKLFF
TRBV9	-	CASSVVRTGDEAFF
TRBV7-2	-	CASRFTWGEQYF
TRBV24-1	-	CATSQGGISATNEKLFF
TRBV5-5	-	CASSLAAGGAYEQYF
TRBV18	few	CASSPPDRRLGLEQFF
TRBV10-3	-	CAISGRQDTTNYGYTF
TRBV9	-	CASSVAGVSYNEQFF
TRBV19	-	CASSRQGGVPEAFF
TRBV10-3	-	CAISERTGRQETQYF
TRBV5-1	-	CASSLDGSGGYTF
TRBV5-1	-	CASSLVWGREGGYTF